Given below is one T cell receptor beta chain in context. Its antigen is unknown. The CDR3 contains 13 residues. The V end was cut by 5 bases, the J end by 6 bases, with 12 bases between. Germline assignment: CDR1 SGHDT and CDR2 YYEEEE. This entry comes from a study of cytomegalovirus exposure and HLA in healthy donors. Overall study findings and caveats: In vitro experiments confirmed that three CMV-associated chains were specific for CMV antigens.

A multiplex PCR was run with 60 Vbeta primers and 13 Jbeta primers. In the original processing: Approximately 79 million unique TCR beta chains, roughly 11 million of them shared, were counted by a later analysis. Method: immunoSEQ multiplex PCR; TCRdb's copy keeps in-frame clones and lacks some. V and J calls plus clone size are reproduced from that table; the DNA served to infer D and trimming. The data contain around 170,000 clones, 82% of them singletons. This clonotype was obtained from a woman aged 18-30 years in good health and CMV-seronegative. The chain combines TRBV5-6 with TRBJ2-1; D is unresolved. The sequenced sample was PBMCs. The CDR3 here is CASSYRPGNEQFF. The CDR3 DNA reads TGTGCCAGCAGTTACCGACCGGGCAATGAGCAGTTCTTC.